The following is a TCR beta chain sequence with its context. Clones were sequenced by immunoSEQ multiplex PCR, and TCRdb holds only the in-frame ones, with some missing. The repertoire includes about 110,000 clones, about nine tenths of them detected once, and 4% to 4.5% sits in the top ten. The data belong to a study of control samples from healthy donors and cancer patients. This CDR3 has 16 residues. CDR1 is LNHDA, CDR2 SQIVND, per germline (reference sequence). The V and J ends lost 6 bases and 3 bases, in that order; junction bases with no gene match: 13. The sample was blood. The V and J genes are TRBV19 and TRBJ1-2; 7 nucleotides line up with TRBD1. This TCR derives from a human donor in good health. The donor label of this sample is uncertain. The CDR3 coding sequence is TGTGCCAGTAGAACAAAATTGGGACAGCTAGACTATGGCTACACCTTC. Its protein product is CASRTKLGQLDYGYTF.